This T cell receptor (beta chain) was sequenced in a study of regulatory T cells in long-lasting Graves disease (dated by TCRdb to the early 2020s). A note on the overall study: Persistent Graves' disease meant more than 5 years of antithyroid drug treatment with TSH receptor autoantibodies that stayed positive. A total of 35 or so samples were covered by TCR sequencing, comprising roughly 13 persistent and some 20 newly diagnosed Graves' disease patients. Persistent Graves' disease patients were compared with newly diagnosed Graves' disease patients by peripheral blood TCR sequencing and RNA sequencing. Persistent Graves' disease patients in the clinical cohort had taken antithyroid drugs for around 11 years on average. The study was conducted in China and was registered as a clinical trial. Summary of the overall study and its limitations: TRBV28, TRBJ1-2 and TRBJ2-5 were preferentially used in persistent disease, while TRBV20-1 and TRBJ2-1 were favored in newly diagnosed disease. The small sample size was acknowledged by the authors as a limitation that may reduce accuracy. Compared with newly diagnosed patients, patients with persistent Graves' disease had lower TCR Shannon entropy and fewer highly expanded clones, which suggests clonal expansion. Persistent patients shared more public clonotypes among themselves (more than 2,500) than newly diagnosed patients did (more than 950). Peripheral blood alone was examined, since thyroid tissue, which constituted the primary lesion, could not be accessed. Sequencing and analysis were restricted to the TCR beta chain.

This clonotype was recorded a few times. No cognate antigen has been identified for it. Per-base quality was not reported, and no clone a single base away is much larger than it. The library was produced with multiplex PCR. The instrument given in TCRdb is Illumina HiSeq 4000. iRepertoire HTBI primers and Arm-PCR amplification of CDR3 regions were used to construct TCR beta libraries. Before sequencing, the PCR products went through gel purification. The paper's processing steps were these. Gene usage analysis of CDR3 amino acid clonotypes relied on the roughly 60 TRBV and around 14 TRBJ segments identified across samples. COPE and FqMerger were used to merge filtered high-quality paired reads into contigs. BLAST was used to align contigs to IMGT TRBV, TRBD and TRBJ reference genes, and CDR3 was defined according to IMGT. Highly expanded clones were defined as clonotypes with a frequency above 0.1%. Shannon entropy was used to measure repertoire diversity, and the Gini coefficient was used to measure V-J evenness. Public clonotypes were defined as clonotypes shared by more than one individual. TCRdb applied fastp at Q25 and MiXCR to the public reads, then kept only in-frame beta chains. Every CDR3 protein is listed once, alongside the most common genes and DNA of its rows. The V and J calls reflect TCRdb's pipeline rather than the authors' work. The sample table shows over 650,000 distinct CDR3 sequences, and around 30% are seen once. The ten largest clones add up to roughly 46% of the sample.

As encoded in the germline V gene, CDR1 is SGHAT while CDR2 is FQNNGV. A distance of 4 bases separates the germline ends of V and J, which lose 8 bases and 0 bases respectively. The CDR3 runs 11 amino acids, cysteine and phenylalanine included. CDR3 DNA is the only sequence kept; it has 33 bases, read in frame from the first base. Sample time point, as interpreted from the label and publication: persistent/refractory GD, antithyroid drugs over 5 years with positive TRAb. For both TCR sequencing and RNA sequencing, RNA was extracted from PBMCs in TRIzol. The diagnosis of Graves' disease followed American Thyroid Association guidelines. The patients came from an endocrinology department in Xi'an, China. Each patient gave about 9.1 milliliters of peripheral blood, collected in an EDTA anticoagulant tube. Ficoll Paque Plus density gradient separation was used to isolate PBMCs, and no further T cell sorting was done. An Agilent 2100 Bioanalyzer and agarose gel were used to check RNA quality, while a NanoDrop 2000 measured RNA concentration.

Specimen: peripheral blood mononuclear cells (PBMCs), collected when the disease was refractory, from a patient treated with antithyroid drugs. The rearranged chain carries TRBV11-2 and TRBJ1-2; confidence is insufficient to name the D gene. This TCR derives from a female donor with Graves disease. The base sequence is TGTGCCAGCGGCACTAACTATGGCTACACCTTC. It encodes CASGTNYGYTF.